Following are 11 T cell receptor beta chains from one sample sequenced in a study of blood T cells in healthy people across ages. The second PCR ran roughly 6 to 11 cycles with a sample-barcoded 5' primer and J-beta primers. TCRdb processed the 5' RACE reads anew with MiXCR; each CDR3 protein has one entry. The profile shows fewer than 2,000,000 distinct CDR3 sequences, approximately 39% of them singletons. The sequenced material came from blood. The receptor source for this set is a human donor in good health.

The rearrangement links TRBV2 to TRBJ2-5, with D possibly matching TRBD1 (5 bases). Trimming pared 3 bases from V and 7 bases from J, leaving 15 bases between. This CDR3 spans 14 amino acids. CDR1 SNHLY and CDR2 FYNNEI come from the germline V gene. CDR3 amino acids: CASSDFTGASTQYF. The CDR3 DNA is TGTGCCAGCAGTGACTTTACAGGTGCCTCGACCCAGTACTTC.

CDR3: CASSPNVGNYGYTF. The CDR3 nucleotides read TGTGCCAGCAGCCCAAATGTCGGGAACTATGGCTACACCTTC. The chain has TRBV11-2 and TRBJ1-2; no reliable D call. The CDR3 totals 14 residues. Trimming left V 5 bases short and J 2 bases short, with 12 bases between. In germline, CDR1 is SGHAT, CDR2 FQNNGV.

This clonotype was seen only a few times. The chain couples TRBV12-3 or TRBV12-4 to TRBJ2-3, with D maybe TRBD1 (5 bases). The J call may be faulty, since TRBJ1-5 better matches the DNA end. The length of the CDR3 is 17 residues. The CDR3 nucleotides are TGTGCCAGCAGTTCTGGACTAGCGGGGGGTGTTACAGATACGCAGCATTTT. Protein product: CASSSGLAGGVTDTQHF.

V is TRBV15 and J is TRBJ2-1; tentative D call: TRBD1 (5 bases). Germline V gene lookup returns CDR1 LNHNV and CDR2 YYDKDF (reference sequence). V shed 4 bases and J shed 5 bases, with 9 bases lying between them. CDR3 length equals 13 residues. The CDR3 DNA sequence: TGTGCCACCAGCATATCAGGGAACAATGAGCAGTTCTTC. Its protein product is CATSISGNNEQFF.

Comment on this clonotype: One junction end disagrees with the germline gene, perhaps due to a read error. J is TRBJ2-7 and V is TRBV28; a possible D gene is TRBD1 (6 bases). This CDR3 has 13 amino acids. Germline V gene data show CDR1 as MDHEN and CDR2 as SYDVKM. CDR3 nucleotide sequence: TGTGCCAACAGTGAGACAGGTTGGAACGAGCAGTACTTC. Translation gives CANSETGWNEQYF. Full variable domain (outside the CDR3, taken from reference TRBV28 and TRBJ2-7): DVKVTQSSRYLVKRTGEKVFLECVQDMDHENMFWYRQDPGLGLRLIYFSYDVKMKEKGDIPEGYSVSREKKERFSLILESASTNQTSMYLCANSETGWNEQYFGPGTRLTVT.

Only a few counts were recorded for this clonotype. This chain links TRBV7-2 with TRBJ2-3; D is uncertain. Germline V lookup: CDR1 SGHTA, CDR2 FQGNSA. V was pared by 1 base and J by 4 bases, with 21 bases between. CDR3 length: 18 residues. In DNA, the CDR3 is TGTGCCAGCAGCTTAGGAGTTGCGTGGGTCGAGCTAGCAGATACGCAGTATTTT. It encodes CASSLGVAWVELADTQYF.

This clonotype has more than one count but fewer than ten. The junction and the germline gene differ at one end; a read error may be behind it. V gene TRBV6-1 combines with J gene TRBJ1-2, with 8 bases lining up with TRBD1. Germline V gene lookup returns CDR1 MNHNS and CDR2 SASEGT. The CDR3 length is 15 residues. CDR3 sequence: CASSAGQGPYYGYTF. As DNA, the CDR3 is TGCGCCAGCAGTGCCGGACAGGGCCCTTACTATGGCTACACCTTC.

This chain connects TRBV6-1 to TRBJ2-7; 8 bases agree with TRBD1. Germline V gene data show CDR1 as MNHNS and CDR2 as SASEGT. The CDR3 covers 15 residues. Trimming at V came to 10 bases and at J to 1 base, leaving 12 bases not matched to a gene. The CDR3 DNA reads as TGTGCCACCTCGTACCGGGACAGGAGGTCCTACGAGCAGTACTTC. Translating it yields CATSYRDRRSYEQYF.

In this sample, this clonotype turned up once. This sequence joins TRBV10-3 and TRBJ2-1; D gene uncertain. The CDR3 is 17 amino acids. Germline V gene lookup returns CDR1 ENHRY and CDR2 SYGVKD. The V gene lost 3 bases and the J gene lost 0 bases, with 15 bases spanning the gap. The CDR3 is CAISDEGRSYSYNEQFF. Written as DNA, the CDR3 is TGTGCCATCAGTGATGAAGGCAGGTCCTACTCCTACAATGAGCAGTTCTTC.

This clonotype was recorded a few times. The V call is TRBV7-9, the J call TRBJ1-2, with TRBD1 matching over 7 bases. The V gene end was trimmed by 6 bases and the J gene end by 8 bases; junction bases not matched to a gene: 9. The CDR3 length is 13 residues. Germline loops: CDR1 SEHNR, CDR2 FQNEAQ (reference sequence). CDR3 bases: TGTGCCAGCAGTAGAGACAGGGAAGGGGGCTACACCTTC. Its protein is CASSRDREGGYTF.

This clonotype was recorded a few times. The V gene is TRBV20-1, the J gene TRBJ2-3; TRBD2 matches 9 bases. Trimming removed 3 bases from V and 4 bases from J; junction bases left unmatched: 5. The CDR3 loop spans 14 amino acids. Germline assignment: CDR1 DFQATT and CDR2 SNEGSKA (reference sequence). The CDR3 DNA reads as TGCAGTGCTAGCGGCGGGGGGGCCGCAGATACGCAGTATTTT. It yields the protein CSASGGGAADTQYF.